The 14 T cell receptor beta chains given below trace back to one sample, sequenced in a study of T cell responses to AZD1222 COVID-19 vaccine. The table came from immunoSEQ multiplex PCR; TCRdb's copy has only in-frame clones and leaves some out. The top ten clones hold approximately 1.5% of a sample with around 210,000 clones, roughly 94% of them seen once. The source material was peripheral blood, sampled 28 days after the second dose of the MenACWY control vaccine. The receptor set was obtained from an adult who received the MenACWY meningococcal vaccine as a control.

The chain combines TRBV6-5 with TRBJ2-1, with D possibly TRBD1 on 5 matching bases. Germline V lookup: CDR1 MNHEY, CDR2 SVGAGI. V was pared by 8 bases and J by 8 bases, with 16 bases between. The CDR3 loop spans 13 amino acids. CDR3 protein: CASFPWGWDEQFF. Written as DNA, the CDR3 is TGTGCCAGCTTCCCGTGGGGCTGGGATGAGCAGTTCTTC.

This clone has a single count. The V call is TRBV5-6, the J call TRBJ2-7; 9 bases agree with TRBD2. V was pared by 3 bases and J by 0 bases, with 7 bases of the junction left unmatched. The CDR3 has 16 amino acids. The germline V gene encodes CDR1 SGHDT and CDR2 YYEEEE. CDR3 sequence: CASSSQTSGGSYEQYF. Written as DNA, the CDR3 is TGTGCCAGCAGCTCCCAGACTAGCGGAGGCTCCTACGAGCAGTACTTC.

This clone appeared once. The chain recombines TRBV9 with TRBJ1-6; D not resolved. This CDR3 contains 15 residues. Trimming left V 0 bases short and J 7 bases short, with 11 bases between. Germline CDR1 and CDR2: SGDLS and YYNGEE. CDR3 DNA: TGTGCCAGCAGCGTAGGTACAGATCAGAATTCACCCCTCCACTTT. It translates to CASSVGTDQNSPLHF.

The rearrangement uses TRBV9 and TRBJ2-7; TRBD1 matches at 8 bases. The germline gives CDR1 SGDLS, CDR2 YYNGEE. With V trimmed by 0 bases and J by 2 bases, 4 bases remained unmatched. CDR3 length equals 15 residues. The CDR3 here is CASSVATGGAYEQYF. The CDR3 coding sequence is TGTGCCAGCAGCGTAGCCACAGGGGGAGCCTACGAGCAGTACTTC. The whole variable domain, filled in from reference TRBV9 and TRBJ2-7, reads DSGVTQTPKHLITATGQRVTLRCSPRSGDLSVYWYQQSLDQGLQFLIQYYNGEERAKGNILERFSAQQFPDLHSELNLSSLELGDSALYFCASSVATGGAYEQYFGPGTRLTVT.

The chain couples TRBV7-3 to TRBJ2-7; 9 bases match TRBD2. From germline, CDR1 is SGHTA and CDR2 FQGTGA. The trim removed 6 bases at V and 6 bases at J, leaving 15 bases unmatched. The CDR3 consists of 16 residues. CDR3 amino acids: CASSSAGGRGMGEQYF. In DNA, the CDR3 is TGTGCCAGCAGTTCTGCTGGCGGGAGGGGTATGGGCGAGCAGTACTTC.

J is TRBJ1-1 and V is TRBV4-2, with unresolved D. This CDR3 has 14 residues. Looked up from germline, CDR1 is LGHNA and CDR2 is YNFKEQ. The V and J ends lost 1 base and 7 bases respectively, with 13 bases between them. The CDR3 protein is CASSQVGRWGEAFF. CDR3 nucleotide sequence: TGTGCCAGCAGCCAAGTGGGGAGGTGGGGTGAAGCTTTCTTT.

The chain links TRBV4-1 to TRBJ1-3, with D maybe TRBD1 (5 bases). The CDR3 consists of 16 residues. Germline CDR1 and CDR2: MGHRA and YSYEKL. Trimming removed 2 bases from V and 0 bases from J, with 11 bases in between. The CDR3 loop is CASSQPGGGSGNTIYF. DNA for the CDR3: TGCGCCAGCAGCCAACCCGGTGGGGGCTCTGGAAACACCATATATTTT.

The chain uses TRBV7-2 and TRBJ1-6; a possible D gene is TRBD1 (5 bases). The ends were cut back, 5 bases at V and 2 bases at J, with 10 bases in the middle. The CDR3 has 15 residues. Germline loops: CDR1 SGHTA, CDR2 FQGNSA. Written as DNA, the CDR3 is TGTGCCAGCAGCGATCGCAGGGCCTATAATTCACCCCTCCACTTT. It is translated as CASSDRRAYNSPLHF.

The chain recombines TRBV10-3 with TRBJ2-1; TRBD1 matches 9 bases. The CDR3 is 15 amino acids. V shed 6 bases, J shed 8 bases, and the junction held 11 bases outside the gene matches. From germline, CDR1 is ENHRY and CDR2 SYGVKD. The CDR3 here is CAISNTGQGIDEQFF. The DNA for the CDR3 is TGTGCCATCAGCAACACGGGACAGGGTATAGATGAGCAGTTCTTC.

DNA of the CDR3: TGCGCCAGCAGCTCGGGGACGGCGGGTCAGCCCCAGCATTTT. Translated: CASSSGTAGQPQHF. The chain uses TRBV5-1 and TRBJ1-5; possible D gene TRBD1, 5 bases. Trimming shortened V by 3 bases and J by 6 bases, and 13 bases separated the two germline ends. The CDR3 consists of 14 residues. Germline V CDR1 and CDR2: SGHRS, YFSETQ.

This chain joins TRBV19 and TRBJ1-4; TRBD1 might be the D (6 bases). Trimming took off 5 bases at V and 5 bases at J, with 12 bases between the two ends. Germline loops: CDR1 LNHDA, CDR2 SQIVND (reference sequence). The CDR3 spans 14 residues. The CDR3 reads CASSPRTVNEKLFF. In nucleotides, the CDR3 is TGTGCCAGTAGTCCAAGGACAGTGAATGAAAAACTGTTTTTT.

This rearrangement joins TRBV7-8 to TRBJ1-5; D not resolved. The CDR3 contains 13 residues. V gave up 5 bases and J gave up 5 bases, with 10 bases separating them. Germline V CDR1 and CDR2: SGHVS, FQNEAQ. CDR3 sequence (DNA): TGTGCCAGCAGCCAGACACTATATCAGCCCCAGCATTTT. Its translation: CASSQTLYQPQHF.

The rearrangement links TRBV24-1 to TRBJ1-1; TRBD1 might be the D (5 bases). Trimming cost V 3 bases and J 1 base, with 14 bases left between them. The germline gives CDR1 KGHDR, CDR2 SFDVKD. This CDR3 contains 16 residues. CDR3 protein: CATSDTRRGGNTEAFF. The CDR3 DNA reads TGTGCCACCAGTGATACCCGCCGGGGGGGGAACACTGAAGCTTTCTTT.

The V call is TRBV3-1 (or the pseudogene TRBV3-2), the J call TRBJ2-1; possibly TRBD1 for D (6 bases). Germline CDR1 and CDR2: LGHDT and YNNKEL (reference sequence). Deletions cut 3 bases from V and 2 bases from J, with 11 bases between. The CDR3 sequence is 15 residues long. The CDR3 nucleotides read TGTGCCAGCAGCCAGGGGACACGGACCTACAATGAGCAGTTCTTC. This encodes CASSQGTRTYNEQFF.